These T cell receptor beta chains were read from a single sample in a study of tumour-infiltrating T cells in Burkitt lymphoma. Sequencing was performed with immunoSEQ multiplex PCR; in TCRdb, only in-frame clones are kept and a portion is missing. The sample shows 43,000 or so clones, roughly 30% of them seen only once. Sequenced input: tumor tissue. These receptors were obtained from a human donor with Burkitt lymphoma. Both conserved end residues are trimmed from each CDR3.

J gene: TRBJ2-5; V gene: TRBV5-1; CDR3 protein: ASSLAGTGAEETQY
J gene: TRBJ2-6; V gene: TRBV18; CDR3 protein: ASSPIPGQTTGANVLT
J gene: TRBJ1-1; V gene: TRBV30; CDR3 protein: AWSVSYRDTEAF
J gene: TRBJ1-3; V gene: TRBV18; CDR3 protein: ASSPSQTNGLISGNTIY
J gene: TRBJ2-5; V gene: TRBV7-2; CDR3 protein: ASSHGLAATGETQY
J gene: TRBJ2-1; V gene: TRBV29-1; CDR3 protein: SVGGGRYNEQF
J gene: TRBJ1-1; V gene: TRBV27; CDR3 protein: ASSPAGSAEAF
J gene: TRBJ1-5; V gene: TRBV10-2; CDR3 protein: ASSEMGGKDQPQH
J gene: TRBJ1-5; V gene: TRBV7-2; CDR3 protein: ASSLETGWDRNQPQH
J gene: TRBJ2-5; V gene: TRBV13; CDR3 protein: ASSLVGTQY
J gene: TRBJ2-3; V gene: TRBV6-5; CDR3 protein: ASTGAGAHTDTQY
J gene: TRBJ2-1; V gene: TRBV19; CDR3 protein: ASSQWTDLEQF
J gene: TRBJ1-5; V gene: TRBV19; CDR3 protein: ATRKDVFSNQPQH
J gene: TRBJ2-1; V gene: TRBV6-1; CDR3 protein: ASTPGLIGEQF
J gene: TRBJ1-2; V gene: TRBV4-3; CDR3 protein: ASSQQGARGYT
J gene: TRBJ2-1; V gene: TRBV6-5; CDR3 protein: ASSRRKVTEQF
J gene: TRBJ2-7; V gene: TRBV29-1; CDR3 protein: SVAGQFYEQY
J gene: TRBJ2-7; V gene: TRBV2; CDR3 protein: ASSDGVNEQY
J gene: TRBJ1-2; V gene: TRBV5-1; CDR3 protein: ASSWEGAYGYT
J gene: TRBJ1-5; V gene: TRBV7-8; CDR3 protein: ASSLTSNQPQH
J gene: TRBJ2-7; V gene: TRBV10-3; CDR3 protein: AISPNTYEQY